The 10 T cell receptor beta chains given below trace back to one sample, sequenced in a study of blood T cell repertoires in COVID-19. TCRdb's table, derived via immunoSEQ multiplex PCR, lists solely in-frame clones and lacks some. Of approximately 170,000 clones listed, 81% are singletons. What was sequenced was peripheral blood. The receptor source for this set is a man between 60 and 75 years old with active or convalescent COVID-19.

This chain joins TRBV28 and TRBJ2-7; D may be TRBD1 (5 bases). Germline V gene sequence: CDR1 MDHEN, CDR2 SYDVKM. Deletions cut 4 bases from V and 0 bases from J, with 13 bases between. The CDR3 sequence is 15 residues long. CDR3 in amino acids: CASSSEQAASYEQYF. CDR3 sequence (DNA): TGTGCCAGCAGTTCCGAACAGGCTGCCTCCTACGAGCAGTACTTC.

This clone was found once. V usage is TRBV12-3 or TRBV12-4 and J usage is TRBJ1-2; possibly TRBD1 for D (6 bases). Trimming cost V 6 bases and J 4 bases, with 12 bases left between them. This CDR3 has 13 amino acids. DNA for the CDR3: TGTGCCAGCAGCCCCCAGGGGACCTATGGCTACACCTTC. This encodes CASSPQGTYGYTF.

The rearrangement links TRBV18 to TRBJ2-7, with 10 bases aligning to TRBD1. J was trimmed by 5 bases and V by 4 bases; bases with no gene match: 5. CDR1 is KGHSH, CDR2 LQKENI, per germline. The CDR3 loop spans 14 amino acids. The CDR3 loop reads CASSQAGTGDEQYF. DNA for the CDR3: TGTGCCAGCTCACAGGCCGGGACAGGGGACGAGCAGTACTTC.

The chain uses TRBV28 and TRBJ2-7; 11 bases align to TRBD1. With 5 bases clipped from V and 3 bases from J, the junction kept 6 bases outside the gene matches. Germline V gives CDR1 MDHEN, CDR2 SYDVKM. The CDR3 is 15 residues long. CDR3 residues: CASSQWTGGNYEQYF. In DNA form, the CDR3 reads TGTGCCAGCAGTCAATGGACAGGGGGCAACTACGAGCAGTACTTC.

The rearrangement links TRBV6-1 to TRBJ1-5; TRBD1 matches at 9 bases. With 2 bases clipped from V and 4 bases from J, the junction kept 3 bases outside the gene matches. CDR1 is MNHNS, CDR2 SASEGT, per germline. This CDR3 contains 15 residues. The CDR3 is CASSEFGTGNQPQHF. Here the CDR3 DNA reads TGTGCCAGCAGTGAATTTGGGACAGGGAATCAGCCCCAGCATTTT.

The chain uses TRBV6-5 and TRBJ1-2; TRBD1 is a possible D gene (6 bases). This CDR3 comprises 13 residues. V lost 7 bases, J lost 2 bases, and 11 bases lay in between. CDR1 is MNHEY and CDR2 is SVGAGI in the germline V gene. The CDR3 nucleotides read TGTGCCAGCATAGGGACAACAAACTATGGCTACACCTTC. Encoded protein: CASIGTTNYGYTF.

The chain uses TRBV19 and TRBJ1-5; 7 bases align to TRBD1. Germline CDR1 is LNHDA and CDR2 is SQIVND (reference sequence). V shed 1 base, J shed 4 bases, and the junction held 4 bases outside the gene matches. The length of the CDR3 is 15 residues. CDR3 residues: CASSIAGTVNQPQHF. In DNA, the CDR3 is TGTGCCAGTAGTATAGCCGGGACAGTAAATCAGCCCCAGCATTTT.

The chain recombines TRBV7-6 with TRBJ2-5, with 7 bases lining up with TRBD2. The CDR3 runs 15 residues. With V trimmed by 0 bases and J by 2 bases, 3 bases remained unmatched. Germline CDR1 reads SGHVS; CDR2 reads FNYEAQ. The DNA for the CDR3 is TGTGCCAGCAGCTTAGCACCGGGGGGACAAGAGACCCAGTACTTC. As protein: CASSLAPGGQETQYF.

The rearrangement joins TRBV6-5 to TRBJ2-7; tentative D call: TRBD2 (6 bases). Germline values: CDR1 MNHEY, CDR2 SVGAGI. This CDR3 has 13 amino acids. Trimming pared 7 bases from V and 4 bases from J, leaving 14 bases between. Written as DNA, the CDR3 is TGTGCCAGCACCAGAGGGACTTCTTACGAGCAGTACTTC. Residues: CASTRGTSYEQYF.

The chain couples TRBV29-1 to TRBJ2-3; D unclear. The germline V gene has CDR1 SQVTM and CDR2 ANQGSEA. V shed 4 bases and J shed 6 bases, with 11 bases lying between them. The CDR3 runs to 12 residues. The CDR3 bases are TGCAGCGTTGTGGAGCTTGCGGATACGCAGTATTTT. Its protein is CSVVELADTQYF.